The 28 T cell receptor beta chains below come from one sample, sequenced in a study of blood T cell repertoires in COVID-19. Assay: immunoSEQ multiplex PCR; the TCRdb copy retains only in-frame clones and omits some. Counted here are over 100,000 clones, approximately 85% occurring once; the ten biggest clones make up around 8%. Sequenced sample: peripheral blood. These receptors all stem from a man in his 70s with acute or convalescent COVID-19.

This clone has just a few counts. The chain uses TRBV4-2 and TRBJ1-5; D call uncertain. The CDR3 extends over 13 amino acids. V was clipped by 1 base and J by 6 bases, with 7 bases between them. Per germline, CDR1 LGHNA and CDR2 YNFKEQ. This chain's CDR3 is CASSQVPVQPQHF. CDR3 DNA: TGTGCCAGCAGCCAAGTCCCCGTTCAGCCCCAGCATTTT.

The chain links TRBV29-1 to TRBJ2-5; 7 nucleotides agree with TRBD2. The junction had 7 bases not matched to a gene; V was cut back by 2 bases and J by 7 bases. Germline CDR1 is SQVTM and CDR2 is ANQGSEA. The CDR3 sequence is 13 residues long. CDR3 in DNA: TGCAGCGTTGAAATATCCACGGGGGGGACCCAGTACTTC. It codes for CSVEISTGGTQYF.

The chain couples TRBV4-1 to TRBJ1-5, with 7 bases fitting TRBD1. This CDR3 region has 17 residues. The germline V gene encodes CDR1 MGHRA and CDR2 YSYEKL. With V trimmed by 1 base and J by 1 base, 7 bases remained unmatched. The CDR3 here is CASSQGAGQVSNQPQHF. The CDR3 DNA reads as TGCGCCAGCAGCCAAGGAGCCGGACAGGTGAGCAATCAGCCCCAGCATTTT.

The chain couples TRBV5-1 to TRBJ2-5; D is perhaps TRBD1 (6 bases). Trimming took 2 bases from V and 3 from J, leaving 11 bases between them. CDR1 is SGHRS and CDR2 is YFSETQ in the germline V gene. The CDR3 is 14 amino acids. In DNA form, the CDR3 reads TGCGCCAGCAGCTTATGGGGGCGCGAAGAGACCCAGTACTTC. Residues: CASSLWGREETQYF.

This clone is a singleton in its sample. The chain recombines TRBV6-1 with TRBJ1-6; D may be TRBD1 (6 bases). The V gene lost 4 bases and the J gene lost 10 bases, with 20 bases spanning the gap. The length of the CDR3 is 16 residues. Germline V gives CDR1 MNHNS, CDR2 SASEGT. CDR3 nucleotides: TGTGCCAGCAGTGCCACCTCCGGGACACGGGGATCACCCCTCCACTTT. Protein: CASSATSGTRGSPLHF.

The chain is built from TRBV29-1 and TRBJ1-6; D is uncertain. V lost 4 bases and J 7 bases, leaving 8 bases between the germline ends. Germline CDR1 is SQVTM and CDR2 is ANQGSEA. The CDR3 contains 12 residues. In nucleotides, the CDR3 is TGCAGCGTTGGTTTCGTGAATTCACCCCTCCACTTT. This codes for CSVGFVNSPLHF.

The rearrangement uses TRBV30 and TRBJ1-5; TRBD1 matches 7 bases. Germline V gene lookup returns CDR1 GTSNPN and CDR2 SVGIG (reference sequence). V gave up 0 bases and J gave up 5 bases; unmatched junction bases: 7. This CDR3 has 15 residues. The CDR3 loop is CAWSVSGGSDQPQHF. DNA for the CDR3: TGTGCCTGGAGTGTATCAGGGGGGAGTGATCAGCCCCAGCATTTT.

The rearrangement links TRBV9 to TRBJ1-5; D might be TRBD1 (6 bases). Between the trimmed V and J ends, which lost 4 bases and 0 bases, there was a span of 11 bases. The V gene's germline CDR1 is SGDLS and CDR2 YYNGEE. The CDR3 is 15 amino acids. The CDR3, as DNA: TGTGCCAGCAGCCGTTCGGGACATAGCAATCAGCCCCAGCATTTT. This codes for CASSRSGHSNQPQHF. Full variable domain (missing parts from reference TRBV9 and TRBJ1-5): DSGVTQTPKHLITATGQRVTLRCSPRSGDLSVYWYQQSLDQGLQFLIQYYNGEERAKGNILERFSAQQFPDLHSELNLSSLELGDSALYFCASSRSGHSNQPQHFGDGTRLSIL.

The J gene is TRBJ1-1, the V gene TRBV28, with 9 bases fitting TRBD1. The germline gives CDR1 MDHEN, CDR2 SYDVKM. CDR3 length equals 14 residues. The V gene end was trimmed by 7 bases and the J gene end by 3 bases; junction bases not matched to a gene: 6. The CDR3 coding sequence is TGTGCCAGCAACGGACAGGGGCTACACACTGAAGCTTTCTTT. Translation gives CASNGQGLHTEAFF.

The rearrangement joins TRBV21-1 to TRBJ2-6; TRBD1 was called by the table and not checked on the DNA. TRBV21-1 is a known pseudogene. The CDR3 is 17 amino acids. The CDR3 DNA follows: TGTGCCAGCGGCAGACAGGATTTCAGCTCTGGGGCCAACGTCCTGACTTTC. Translation gives CASGRQDFSSGANVLTF.

This clone showed up just once. Other DNA sequences from this sample encode an identical CDR3 as well. This sequence joins TRBV7-2 and TRBJ1-1; D remains ambiguous. CDR3 size: 13 residues. Germline CDR1 SGHTA, CDR2 FQGNSA. V lost 2 bases, J lost 1 base, and 5 bases lay in between. CDR3 residues: CASSLQENTEAFF. Written as DNA, the CDR3 is TGTGCCAGCAGCTTACAGGAGAACACTGAAGCTTTCTTT.

The chain joins TRBV19 to TRBJ2-2, with 8 bases lining up with TRBD1. This CDR3 region has 16 residues. J gave up 1 base and V 5 bases, and 6 bases lay outside the gene matches. CDR1 is LNHDA, CDR2 SQIVND, per germline (reference sequence). This CDR3 reads CASSHRTGLNTGELFF. CDR3 nucleotide sequence: TGTGCCAGTAGTCATCGGACAGGGCTGAACACCGGGGAGCTGTTTTTT.

This chain uses TRBV19 with TRBJ2-4; a possible D gene is TRBD1 (6 bases). The CDR3 is made up of 16 amino acids. Germline loops: CDR1 LNHDA, CDR2 SQIVND (reference sequence). V shed 6 bases and J shed 0 bases, with 15 bases lying between them. CDR3 in DNA: TGTGCCAGTAGAGACGACAGGATTCTAGCCAAAAACATTCAGTACTTC. Amino acid sequence: CASRDDRILAKNIQYF.

This chain links TRBV5-6 with TRBJ1-4, with 9 bases matching TRBD1. Germline-derived CDR1 and CDR2 are SGHDT and YYEEEE. V trimming: 3 bases; J trimming: 7 bases; junction bases outside the gene matches: 7. The CDR3 contains 15 residues. CDR3 sequence: CASSWRTGDGEKLFF. As DNA, the CDR3 is TGTGCCAGCAGCTGGAGGACAGGGGACGGTGAAAAACTGTTTTTT.

This clone was detected a few times. The chain couples TRBV29-1 to TRBJ2-7; D might be TRBD2 (5 bases). There are 13 residues in the CDR3. V shed 6 bases and J shed 3 bases, with 15 bases lying between them. CDR1 and CDR2 (germline): SQVTM, ANQGSEA. The CDR3 bases are TGCAGCGTCAGAGGGCCCGCGAACTACGAGCAGTACTTC. Translating gives CSVRGPANYEQYF.

The rearrangement uses TRBV5-4 and TRBJ2-7; TRBD2 matches 10 bases. The V gene end was trimmed by 4 bases and the J gene end by 1 base; junction bases not matched to a gene: 8. CDR1 SGHNT and CDR2 YYREEE come from the germline V gene (reference sequence). The CDR3 covers 16 residues. Here the CDR3 reads CASSLISGGWSYEQYF. The DNA of the CDR3 is TGTGCCAGCAGCCTTATTAGCGGGGGGTGGTCCTACGAGCAGTACTTC. The whole variable domain, remainder taken from reference TRBV5-4 and TRBJ2-7, is ETGVTQSPTHLIKTRGQQVTLRCSSQSGHNTVSWYQQALGQGPQFIFQYYREEENGRGNFPPRFSGLQFPNYSSELNVNALELDDSALYLCASSLISGGWSYEQYFGPGTRLTVT.

V gene TRBV7-2 combines with J gene TRBJ2-3; 12 bases are a match to TRBD2. The CDR3 consists of 19 residues. Germline-derived CDR1 and CDR2 are SGHTA and FQGNSA. V lost 1 base to trimming and J lost 1 base; unmatched junction nucleotides: 9. The CDR3 spells CASSLDPGLAGRRTDTQYF. CDR3 nucleotides: TGTGCCAGCAGCTTAGACCCGGGACTAGCGGGTAGACGCACAGATACGCAGTATTTT.

This clone is a singleton in its sample. The V gene is TRBV2, the J gene TRBJ1-2; weak D call: TRBD1 (6 bases). The V gene lost 7 bases and the J gene lost 8 bases, with 14 bases spanning the gap. Germline V CDR1 and CDR2: SNHLY, FYNNEI. This CDR3 is built from 12 residues. Written as DNA, the CDR3 is TGTGCCAGCAAGGTTGCAGGGGACGGCTACACCTTC. Protein: CASKVAGDGYTF.

This chain joins TRBV7-2 and TRBJ1-6, with 7 nucleotides matching TRBD1. The V and J ends lost 5 bases and 9 bases, in that order; junction bases with no gene match: 10. CDR3 length equals 15 residues. CDR1 SGHTA and CDR2 FQGNSA come from the germline V gene. The CDR3 is CASSPNRGLGSPLHF. CDR3 bases: TGTGCCAGCAGCCCCAACAGGGGATTAGGTTCACCCCTCCACTTT.

This chain links TRBV5-8 with TRBJ1-5; TRBD1 matches at 9 bases. This CDR3 has 16 amino acids. The trim removed 0 bases at V and 1 base at J, leaving 2 bases unmatched. Looked up from germline, CDR1 is SGHTS and CDR2 is YDEGEE. The CDR3 nucleotides read TGTGCCAGCAGCTTGGAGGGGACAGGGAGCAATCAGCCCCAGCATTTT. Its translation is CASSLEGTGSNQPQHF.

The table lists this clone with a count of one. J is TRBJ1-1 and V is TRBV28; TRBD1 might be the D (6 bases). Deletions cut 6 bases from V and 5 bases from J, with 13 bases between. The CDR3 is made up of 13 amino acids. Germline assignment: CDR1 MDHEN and CDR2 SYDVKM. The CDR3 DNA is TGTGCCAGCAGGAAGGGGGGGAGGACTGAAGCTTTCTTT. Its translation is CASRKGGRTEAFF. Based on the CDR3 plus reference TRBV28 and TRBJ1-1, the full variable domain is DVKVTQSSRYLVKRTGEKVFLECVQDMDHENMFWYRQDPGLGLRLIYFSYDVKMKEKGDIPEGYSVSREKKERFSLILESASTNQTSMYLCASRKGGRTEAFFGQGTRLTVV.

V and J are TRBV10-3 and TRBJ2-7; the match to TRBD2 covers 11 bases. The V and J ends lost 4 bases and 2 bases, in that order; junction bases with no gene match: 7. Germline V gives CDR1 ENHRY, CDR2 SYGVKD. The CDR3 spans 16 residues. Here the CDR3 reads CAISVGVAGGTYEQYF. CDR3 DNA: TGTGCCATCAGTGTGGGGGTAGCGGGGGGGACCTACGAGCAGTACTTC.

In DNA form, the CDR3 reads TGTGCCATACGGGGGGCGAGCTCCTACAATGAGCAGTTCTTC. Its translation: CAIRGASSYNEQFF. This sequence joins TRBV10-3 and TRBJ2-1; TRBD2 might be the D (7 bases). Germline loops: CDR1 ENHRY, CDR2 SYGVKD. The CDR3 contains 14 residues. V lost 9 bases and J lost 0, with 12 bases in between.

The rearrangement links TRBV28 to TRBJ1-2; TRBD1 aligns across 7 bases. V shed 4 bases and J 2 bases; nucleotides not matched to a gene: 4. The CDR3 totals 14 residues. CDR1 and CDR2 (germline): MDHEN, SYDVKM. The CDR3 protein is CASSSGGKNYGYTF. Written as DNA, the CDR3 is TGTGCCAGCAGTTCAGGGGGGAAAAACTATGGCTACACCTTC.

This chain links TRBV15 with TRBJ2-7; tentative D call: TRBD1 (7 bases). This CDR3 spans 14 amino acids. CDR1 is LNHNV, CDR2 YYDKDF, per germline (reference sequence). V lost 4 bases, J lost 0 bases, and 10 bases lay in between. Here the CDR3 DNA reads TGTGCCACCAGCACAGGGGGGTACTCCTACGAGCAGTACTTC. Its translation: CATSTGGYSYEQYF.

The chain combines TRBV29-1 with TRBJ1-2, with no clear D. This CDR3 contains 12 residues. V was shortened by 8 bases and J by 7 bases, with 17 bases between the two germline ends. Germline V gives CDR1 SQVTM, CDR2 ANQGSEA. CDR3 DNA sequence: TGCAGCACAGAGTCGGGTGGAGGTGGCTACACCTTC. Protein sequence: CSTESGGGGYTF.

V and J are TRBV29-1 and TRBJ1-1, with D possibly being TRBD1 (5 bases). The CDR3 spans 13 residues. V was trimmed by 3 bases and J by 1 base, leaving 9 bases between them. The germline V gene has CDR1 SQVTM and CDR2 ANQGSEA. The DNA for the CDR3 is TGCAGCGTTGATCAGGGCCGGAACACTGAAGCTTTCTTT. It yields the protein CSVDQGRNTEAFF.

V and J are TRBV13 and TRBJ2-3, with TRBD2 identical over 8 bases. Per the germline V gene, CDR1 is PRHDT and CDR2 is FYEKMQ (reference sequence). With V trimmed by 1 base and J by 8 bases, 5 bases remained unmatched. CDR3 size: 14 residues. CDR3 region: CASSLAGGTGTQYF. The DNA for the CDR3 is TGTGCCAGCAGCTTAGCGGGAGGGACGGGTACGCAGTATTTT.